The T cell receptor (beta chain) under discussion was sequenced for a study of a mutant IDH1 vaccine in newly diagnosed glioma. A word on this clone: Its matching antigen is unknown.

Time point noted: week 23, last vaccination. Vaccine doses each comprised 300 ug of mutant IDH1 20-mer peptide, with topical imiquimod. The table came from immunoSEQ multiplex PCR; TCRdb's copy has only in-frame clones and leaves some out. The data show around 28,000 clones, roughly 80% seen once. General study points: Pseudoprogression apparently lacked any relation to changes in top peripheral T cell clonotypes. Evidence of vaccine-induced immune responses was documented in 85% to 95% of patients.

The V segment lost 6 bases and the J segment 6 bases; nucleotides outside the gene matches: 4. CDR3 length: 14 amino acids. CDR1 and CDR2 (germline): LGHNA, YNFKEQ. The sequences come from PBMCs, collected from a glioma patient whose treatment included an IDH1 peptide vaccine. The chain combines TRBV4-2 with TRBJ2-1; TRBD2 matches 11 bases. This receptor was identified in a woman between 25 and 40 years old with glioma. The CDR3 region is CASREGTSGNEQFF. The CDR3 nucleotides are TGTGCCAGCAGGGAGGGGACTAGCGGCAATGAGCAGTTCTTC.